The clone carrying this T cell receptor (beta chain) has more than one count but fewer than ten. No antigen is known for it. The data originate from a study of beta chain features in type 1 diabetes. The study, taken as a whole, reports: The similarity of naive, central memory and Treg TCRB repertoires appeared greater among patients than among healthy donors. Individuals with type 1 diabetes displayed fewer insertions and more deletions at VDJ junctions. All four CD4+ subsets from Type 1 diabetes patients carried moderately but significantly shorter TCRB CDR3s.

Researchers reported sorting CD4+ naive, central memory, regulatory and stem cell-like memory cells via CD45RO/CCR7/CD25/CD127/CD95/CD27. Germline CDR1 and CDR2: LNHDA and SQIVND (reference sequence). The ends were cut back, 3 bases at V and 4 bases at J, with 13 bases in the middle. The CDR3 length is 14 residues. The sequenced template was cDNA made from the entire isolated RNA. Profiled with immunoSEQ multiplex PCR; TCRdb holds only in-frame clones, not every one. The data hold about 350,000 clones, with roughly 21% observed a single time. V gene TRBV19 combines with J gene TRBJ2-7; possible D gene TRBD2, 5 bases. This clonotype originated in a woman aged 18-30 years in good health. Sequenced sample: naive CD4+ T cells from blood. CDR3 residues: CASSIFAGTYEQYF. The CDR3 DNA reads as TGTGCCAGTAGTATCTTCGCGGGTACGTACGAGCAGTACTTC.